The present T cell receptor beta chain was sequenced within a study of beta chain features in type 1 diabetes. The whole isolated RNA underwent reverse transcription, so sequencing captured expressed TCRB transcripts. Sequencing used immunoSEQ multiplex PCR; TCRdb keeps in-frame clones, though not all of them. The table lists hundreds of thousands of clones, roughly 8% of them singletons. Comments on this clone: The antigen remains unidentified.

Every participating donor gave one draw, a heparinised blood sample averaging approximately 110 mL. Findings of the study overall: Researchers report that Type 1 diabetes patients had moderately but significantly shorter TCRB CDR3s across all four CD4+ subsets. At VDJ recombination sites, type 1 diabetes patients had fewer insertions and more deleted nucleotides.

The source of this sequence is a woman aged 18-29 years in good health. The sequencing sample was made of central memory CD4+ T cells from blood.

The DNA for the CDR3 is TGCAGCGTTGGGCGGGGGGGGACTCAAACTAATGAGCAGTTCTTC. Its translation: CSVGRGGTQTNEQFF. The V gene is TRBV29-1, the J gene TRBJ2-1, with 9 bases lining up with TRBD2. V trimming: 4 bases; J trimming: 7 bases; junction bases outside the gene matches: 11. This CDR3 comprises 15 residues. Germline V gene sequence: CDR1 SQVTM, CDR2 ANQGSEA.